The 6 T cell receptor beta chains given below trace back to one sample, sequenced in a study of blood T cell repertoires in COVID-19. Generated by immunoSEQ multiplex PCR, the TCRdb table keeps only in-frame clones and is missing some. The table lists 200,000 to 250,000 clones, 75% to 95% of them singletons. The sequenced sample was PBMCs or T cells enriched from blood (not recorded which). The receptor set was obtained from a woman under 30 who had recovered from COVID-19.

V and J are TRBV6-5 and TRBJ1-1; possibly TRBD1 for D (5 bases). Germline lookup yields CDR1 MNHEY and CDR2 SVGAGI. The CDR3 totals 14 residues. V was trimmed by 2 bases and J by 3 bases, leaving 10 bases between them. CDR3 amino acids: CASSYGAAHTEAFF. The CDR3 DNA is TGTGCCAGCAGTTACGGGGCCGCCCACACTGAAGCTTTCTTT.

In nucleotides, the CDR3 is TGTGCCATCCGTCCGGGTTCTGGAAACACCATATATTTT. As protein: CAIRPGSGNTIYF. The chain combines TRBV11-2 with TRBJ1-3; D unclear. V was clipped by 10 bases and J by 1 base, with 11 bases between them. Per the germline V gene, CDR1 is SGHAT and CDR2 is FQNNGV. The length of the CDR3 is 13 residues.

The V gene is TRBV4-1, the J gene TRBJ2-6; 8 positions agree with TRBD1. The CDR3 is 16 amino acids. After removal of 5 bases from V and 0 bases from J, the junction contained 3 bases not matched to a gene. From germline, CDR1 is MGHRA and CDR2 YSYEKL. Written as DNA, the CDR3 is TGCGCCAGCAGCGGACAGGGTCGCTCTGGGGCCAACGTCCTGACTTTC. It yields the protein CASSGQGRSGANVLTF.

This chain joins TRBV5-1 and TRBJ1-2; 7 bases align to TRBD1. This CDR3 has 16 residues. The germline CDR1 and CDR2 sequences are SGHRS and YFSETQ. Losses at the gene ends were 2 bases for V and 6 bases for J; bases not matched to a gene: 13. CDR3 sequence (DNA): TGCGCCAGCAGCTTCTATTACAGGGGAGCGCTTGATGGCTACACCTTC. Translated, it gives CASSFYYRGALDGYTF.

This chain links TRBV2 with TRBJ2-7, with D possibly being TRBD2 (5 bases). The V gene lost 6 bases and the J gene lost 6 bases, with 18 bases spanning the gap. The CDR3 runs 14 residues. The V gene's germline CDR1 is SNHLY and CDR2 FYNNEI. CDR3 DNA: TGTGCCAGCAGGCCTGGGAGCCCTACGAGCGAGCAGTACTTC. Translated: CASRPGSPTSEQYF.

The J gene is TRBJ1-1, the V gene TRBV12-3 or TRBV12-4; D might be TRBD1 (6 bases). V was shortened by 6 bases and J by 1 base, with 9 bases between the two germline ends. The CDR3 has 13 amino acids. The CDR3 DNA reads TGTGCCAGCAGAGGACAGCCGAACACTGAAGCTTTCTTT. Translating gives CASRGQPNTEAFF.